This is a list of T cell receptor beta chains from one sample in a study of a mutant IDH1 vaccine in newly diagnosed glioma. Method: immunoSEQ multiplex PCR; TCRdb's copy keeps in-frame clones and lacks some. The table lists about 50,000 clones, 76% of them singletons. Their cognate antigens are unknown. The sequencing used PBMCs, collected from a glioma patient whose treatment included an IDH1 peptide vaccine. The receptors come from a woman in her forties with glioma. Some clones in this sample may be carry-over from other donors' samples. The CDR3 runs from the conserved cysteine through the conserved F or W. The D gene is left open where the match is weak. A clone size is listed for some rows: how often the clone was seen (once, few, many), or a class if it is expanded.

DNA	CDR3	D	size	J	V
TGTGCCAGCAGTGACCAGCCGGGGGGGTCCTACGAGCAGTACTTC	CASSDQPGGSYEQYF	TRBD2	.	TRBJ2-7	TRBV6-4
TGTGCCAGCAGCTTAGCGGGCGGCAGCGGGGAGACCCAGTACTTC	CASSLAGGSGETQYF	.	.	TRBJ2-5	TRBV7-6
TGTGCCAGCTCCCGGCAGGCCGGGGAAGGACTGTTTTTT	CASSRQAGEGLFF	.	.	TRBJ1-4	TRBV18
TGTGCCAGCAGCGTGACTAGCGGCGGTTCAGATACGCAGTATTTT	CASSVTSGGSDTQYF	TRBD2	.	TRBJ2-3	TRBV6-5
TGTGCCTGGAGTTCCGTGGGGAGCGAGCAGTACTTC	CAWSSVGSEQYF	.	few	TRBJ2-7	TRBV30
TGTGCCAGCAGCCCTGACAGGGGGGGCACAGATACGCAGTATTTT	CASSPDRGGTDTQYF	TRBD1	.	TRBJ2-3	TRBV5-6
TGTGCCAGCAGCTTTCTGCTAGCGGGGCTAGATACGCAGTATTTT	CASSFLLAGLDTQYF	TRBD2	.	TRBJ2-3	TRBV5-5
TGTGCCAGCAGAAAACAGGGGGCGAATTCACCCCTCCACTTT	CASRKQGANSPLHF	TRBD1	.	TRBJ1-6	TRBV6-5
TGTGCCAGCAGTTACAGGCTTAACTATGGCTACACCTTC	CASSYRLNYGYTF	.	.	TRBJ1-2	TRBV27
TGTGCCAGCAGCCCCGACGCCCCGGGGGAGTTCTTC	CASSPDAPGEFF	.	.	TRBJ2-1	TRBV2
TGTGCCAGCAGTCCGACTAGCGGGGGGGAGCAGTACTTC	CASSPTSGGEQYF	TRBD2	.	TRBJ2-7	TRBV9
TGCGCCAGCAGCCAGGGGACAGGGGGTATCTATGGCTACACCTTC	CASSQGTGGIYGYTF	TRBD1	.	TRBJ1-2	TRBV4-3
TGCGCCAGCAGCCAAGATCCAGGTCGAAGCGGGGAGCTGTTTTTT	CASSQDPGRSGELFF	.	.	TRBJ2-2	TRBV4-1
TGTGCCAGTAGTATAGAATCAACTAATGAAAAACTGTTTTTT	CASSIESTNEKLFF	.	few	TRBJ1-4	TRBV19
TGTGCCACCAGCAGGTCCCAGGGAGGCTATGGCTACACCTTC	CATSRSQGGYGYTF	.	.	TRBJ1-2	TRBV15